Listed below are T cell receptor beta chains from one sample, sequenced in a study of shared clonotypes between healthy human individuals. Clones were sequenced by immunoSEQ multiplex PCR, and TCRdb holds only the in-frame ones, with some missing. The data hold 800,000 to 1,200,000 clones, with around 82% observed a single time. Input material: memory CD4+ T cells from PBMCs. The source of these receptors is a man aged 18 to 29 in good health. Some clones in this sample may be carry-over from other donors' samples. Both conserved end residues are part of each CDR3. D genes are given only for firm matches. The size field is filled for only some rows; it gives once, few, many or a size class.

len	v_gene	j_gene	d_gene	abundance	CDR3aa	CDR3nt
13	TRBV15	TRBJ1-2	.	.	CATSRDRNYGYTF	TGTGCCACCAGCAGGGACAGAAACTATGGCTACACCTTC
16	TRBV28	TRBJ1-5	.	.	CASSSLDIYSNQPQHF	TGTGCCAGCAGTTCCCTGGACATCTATAGCAATCAGCCCCAGCATTTT
12	TRBV21-1	TRBJ1-1	.	.	CPQILMNTEAFF	TGCCCCCAAATACTTATGAACACTGAAGCTTTCTTT
18	TRBV15	TRBJ2-7	TRBD1	once	CATSRGDQDRGRFYEQYF	TGTGCCACCAGCAGAGGGGACCAAGACAGGGGGAGATTCTACGAGCAGTACTTC
15	TRBV29-1	TRBJ2-3	.	.	CSVESIGQDADTQYF	TGCAGCGTTGAATCTATAGGGCAGGATGCAGATACGCAGTATTTT
19	TRBV4-3	TRBJ2-7	TRBD2	.	CASSQEWLAGGLRAYEQYF	TGCGCCAGCAGCCAAGAGTGGCTAGCGGGAGGACTACGAGCCTACGAGCAGTACTTC
16	TRBV19	TRBJ2-1	.	.	CASSNGRQSKLSWQFF	TGTGCCAGTAGTAATGGCAGACAGTCGAAGCTGAGTTGGCAGTTCTTC
15	TRBV19	TRBJ2-1	.	.	CASTLWPLSYNEQFF	TGTGCCAGTACTTTATGGCCCCTCTCCTACAATGAGCAGTTCTTC
14	TRBV5-5	TRBJ1-3	.	.	CASRWTGLEDTIYF	TGTGCCAGCAGGTGGACCGGGTTGGAGGACACCATATATTTT
15	TRBV5-1	TRBJ2-3	.	.	CASSTGRPGPDTQYF	TGCGCCAGCAGCACCGGACGCCCTGGCCCAGATACGCAGTATTTT
12	TRBV7-2	TRBJ1-3	.	.	CASSLRVGPSDF	TGTGCCAGCAGCTTAAGAGTGGGGCCTTCTGATTTT
14	TRBV5-1	TRBJ2-7	TRBD1	.	CASSTRQGSYEQYF	TGCGCCAGCAGCACCCGACAGGGCTCCTACGAGCAGTACTTC
15	TRBV5-4	TRBJ2-7	TRBD2	.	CASSLAGEGSYEQYF	TGTGCCAGCAGCTTGGCCGGGGAGGGCTCCTACGAGCAGTACTTC
14	TRBV15	TRBJ1-5	TRBD1	.	CATSRGDSGQPQHF	TGTGCCACCAGCAGAGGGGACAGTGGTCAGCCCCAGCATTTT
16	TRBV6-5	TRBJ2-1	TRBD2	.	CASSCNRTSGSYEQFF	TGTGCCAGCAGTTGCAACAGGACTAGCGGGAGCTACGAGCAGTTCTTC
13	TRBV7-8	TRBJ2-5	.	.	CASSLARQETQYF	TGTGCCAGCAGCTTAGCGCGTCAAGAGACCCAGTACTTC
15	TRBV5-1	TRBJ2-1	.	.	CASSRGSGSYNEQFF	TGCGCCAGCAGCCGTGGTAGTGGTTCCTACAATGAGCAGTTCTTC